The 13 T cell receptor beta chains below all came from one sample that was sequenced in a study of CD8 T cells in Susac syndrome. Reverse transcription of roughly 0.5 to 1 ug RNA used random hexamers. TCRdb passed the immunoSEQ multiplex PCR reads through MiXCR, listing each CDR3 protein once. The sample has approximately 230,000 distinct CDR3 sequences, around 93% seen once; the top ten hold around 0.072%. The specimen was CD4+ T cells from PBMCs. Source of these receptors: a human donor with multiple sclerosis.

The gene calls are TRBV4-1 and TRBJ2-3, with TRBD2 as a possible D gene (6 bases). The CDR3 covers 17 residues. Germline assignment: CDR1 MGHRA and CDR2 YSYEKL. Deletions cut 2 bases from V and 4 bases from J, with 19 bases between. CDR3 loop: CASSQPSKAGLADTQYF. In DNA, the CDR3 is TGCGCCAGCAGCCAACCCTCAAAGGCGGGATTGGCAGATACGCAGTATTTT.

V is TRBV7-9 and J is TRBJ1-1, with unresolved D. The CDR3 has 13 amino acids. The germline CDR1 and CDR2 sequences are SEHNR and FQNEAQ (reference sequence). Trimming removed 5 bases at V and 1 base at J, with 8 bases between. The CDR3 loop reads CASSQESNTEAFF. The CDR3 region has the DNA TGTGCCAGCAGCCAAGAGTCGAACACTGAAGCTTTCTTT.

V usage is TRBV18 and J usage is TRBJ2-7; 8 bases align to TRBD1. The CDR3 is made up of 15 amino acids. The germline V gene encodes CDR1 KGHSH and CDR2 LQKENI. Unmatched junction bases numbered 4, after V lost 0 bases and J lost 3 bases. In nucleotides, the CDR3 is TGTGCCAGCTCACCACCAGACAGGGGAATCTACGAGCAGTACGTC. This sequence encodes CASSPPDRGIYEQYV.

The V call is TRBV7-8, the J call TRBJ1-1; no reliable D call. V lost 1 base and J 11 bases, leaving 17 bases between the germline ends. CDR1 and CDR2 from the germline V gene are SGHVS and FQNEAQ. The CDR3 totals 14 residues. The CDR3 loop reads CASSLVRSAGRAFF. CDR3 DNA: TGTGCCAGCAGCTTAGTTCGGTCGGCCGGGAGGGCTTTCTTT.

V is TRBV28 and J is TRBJ2-7; 9 positions match TRBD2. Trimming took 2 bases from V and 0 from J; bases not matched to a gene: 8. The CDR3 runs 17 residues. Germline assignment: CDR1 MDHEN and CDR2 SYDVKM. CDR3 residues: CASSLGPWREGSYEQYV. In nucleotides, the CDR3 is TGTGCCAGCAGTTTAGGCCCCTGGCGGGAGGGCTCCTACGAGCAGTACGTC.

This chain links TRBV12-3 or TRBV12-4 with TRBJ2-2, with 9 positions matching TRBD2. CDR3 length: 15 amino acids. J was trimmed by 1 base and V by 6 bases; bases with no gene match: 3. CDR3: CASSRREGNTGELFF. CDR3 sequence (DNA): TGTGCCAGCAGCAGGCGGGAGGGGAACACCGGGGAGCTGTTTTTT.

The chain links TRBV7-8 to TRBJ1-1; no reliable D call. CDR1 and CDR2 from the germline V gene are SGHVS and FQNEAQ. Trimming pared 2 bases from V and 1 base from J, leaving 8 bases between. The CDR3 sequence is 14 residues long. This chain's CDR3 is CASSLSTENTEAFF. CDR3 nucleotide sequence: TGTGCCAGCAGCTTAAGTACGGAGAACACTGAAGCTTTCTTT.

The rearrangement uses TRBV21-1 and TRBJ2-5; no DNA check was done on the table's D call, TRBD2. TRBV21-1 is shown as a pseudogene. CDR3 length equals 10 residues. Here the CDR3 DNA reads TGTTGGGACAGCGGAGAGACCCAGTACTTC. Residues: CWDSGETQYF.

J is TRBJ1-1 and V is TRBV20-1; D is unclear. This CDR3 contains 13 residues. Trimming removed 5 bases at V and 1 base at J, with 11 bases between. Germline V CDR1 and CDR2: DFQATT, SNEGSKA (reference sequence). The CDR3 region has the DNA TGCAGTGCTTCCAAAACGAGGAACACTGAAGCTTTCTTT. Protein sequence: CSASKTRNTEAFF.

The chain carries TRBV12-3 or TRBV12-4 and TRBJ1-1, with 8 bases matching TRBD1. This CDR3 has 15 amino acids. J gave up 11 bases and V 6 bases, and 17 bases lay outside the gene matches. CDR3 sequence (DNA): TGTGCCAGCAGCCTACCGGGACAGGACCGGGTCGGGGCTTTCTTT. Protein product: CASSLPGQDRVGAFF.

This chain links TRBV2 with TRBJ1-2; no clear D. V was clipped by 4 bases and J by 7 bases, with 16 bases between them. Looked up from germline, CDR1 is SNHLY and CDR2 is FYNNEI. This CDR3 is built from 14 residues. CDR3 sequence reads: CASSGTRLEAGYTF. The CDR3 DNA reads as TGTGCCAGCAGTGGGACCAGGCTAGAGGCTGGCTACACCTTC.

The genes are TRBV11-2 and TRBJ1-6, with 9 nucleotides matching TRBD1. Germline V CDR1 and CDR2: SGHAT, FQNNGV. The junction had 6 bases not matched to a gene; V was cut back by 5 bases and J by 10 bases. This CDR3 region has 14 residues. The DNA of the CDR3 is TGTGCCAGCAGCCCAGGGACAGGGCAGTCACCCCTCCACTTT. Protein product: CASSPGTGQSPLHF.

The rearrangement joins TRBV2 to TRBJ2-6; D perhaps matches TRBD1 (6 bases). CDR3 size: 19 residues. Trimming took off 6 bases at V and 3 bases at J, with 24 bases between the two ends. Germline V gives CDR1 SNHLY, CDR2 FYNNEI. The CDR3 spells CASRGAVTRGGYGANVLTF. CDR3 sequence (DNA): TGTGCCAGCAGGGGGGCTGTTACGAGAGGCGGTTATGGGGCCAACGTCCTGACTTTC.